Presented here are 25 T cell receptor beta chains from one specimen sequenced in a study of shared clonotypes between healthy human individuals. Repertoires were generated with immunoSEQ multiplex PCR, while TCRdb's copy carries only in-frame clones and drops some. The sample has about a million clones, roughly 77% seen once. The source material was memory CD4+ T cells from PBMCs. Subset described: CD45RA-negative fraction. Receptors were obtained from a man aged 18 to 30 in good health. Some clones in this sample may be carry-over from other donors' samples.

The V call is TRBV19, the J call TRBJ1-3, with 8 nucleotides matching TRBD1. Trimming cost V 6 bases and J 0 bases; bases outside gene matches: 13. CDR1 and CDR2 from the germline V gene are LNHDA and SQIVND (reference sequence). This CDR3 region has 18 residues. CDR3 loop: CASRRTGTSRVSGNTIYF. The DNA of the CDR3 is TGTGCCAGTAGAAGGACAGGGACCTCCAGGGTCTCTGGAAACACCATATATTTT. Based on the CDR3 plus reference TRBV19 and TRBJ1-3, the full variable domain is DGGITQSPKYLFRKEGQNVTLSCEQNLNHDAMYWYRQDPGQGLRLIYYSQIVNDFQKGDIAEGYSVSREKKESFPLTVTSAQKNPTAFYLCASRRTGTSRVSGNTIYFGEGSWLTVV.

The rearrangement joins TRBV6-1 to TRBJ2-1; tentative D call: TRBD2 (5 bases). Trimming pared 8 bases from V and 12 bases from J, leaving 20 bases between. The CDR3 length is 13 residues. Germline CDR1 MNHNS, CDR2 SASEGT. Written as DNA, the CDR3 is TGTGCCAGCCAACCGGACCCGGGAATCCCGCAGTTCTTC. This translates into CASQPDPGIPQFF.

This chain connects TRBV4-3 to TRBJ2-7; TRBD2 matches at 8 bases. CDR1 is LGHNA, CDR2 YSLEER, per germline. The junction had 11 bases not matched to a gene; V was cut back by 4 bases and J by 3 bases. The CDR3 is 16 amino acids. The CDR3 bases are TGCGCCAGCAGCCGAGCAACGGGGGGGGGATACTACGAGCAGTACTTC. Its translation is CASSRATGGGYYEQYF.

The chain links TRBV29-1 to TRBJ2-1; the D is unclear. V was clipped by 7 bases and J by 8 bases, with 18 bases between them. The CDR3 runs to 13 residues. Germline-derived CDR1 and CDR2 are SQVTM and ANQGSEA. Written as DNA, the CDR3 is TGCAGCGCCAGCGAACCGACGGGTGATGAGCAGTTCTTC. Encoded protein: CSASEPTGDEQFF.

This clone was counted only a few times. The chain carries TRBV28 and TRBJ1-1; D might be TRBD1 (5 bases). V was cut by 5 bases and J by 2 bases, with 18 bases left in between. Germline CDR1 is MDHEN and CDR2 is SYDVKM. This CDR3 region has 16 residues. The CDR3 bases are TGTGCCAGCAGTCCGCCCCGACAGACATATAACACTGAAGCTTTCTTT. Amino acids: CASSPPRQTYNTEAFF.

The genes are TRBV5-1 and TRBJ2-7, with 7 bases matching TRBD2. The junction had 7 bases not matched to a gene; V was cut back by 4 bases and J by 0 bases. Per germline, CDR1 SGHRS and CDR2 YFSETQ. The CDR3 has 15 amino acids. The CDR3 DNA follows: TGCGCCAGCAGCCTCGGGGGGTTTAACTCCTACGAGCAGTACTTC. Translated: CASSLGGFNSYEQYF. Variable domain in full (rest from reference TRBV5-1 and TRBJ2-7): KAGVTQTPRYLIKTRGQQVTLSCSPISGHRSVSWYQQTPGQGLQFLFEYFSETQRNKGNFPGRFSGRQFSNSRSEMNVSTLELGDSALYLCASSLGGFNSYEQYFGPGTRLTVT.

V gene TRBV7-6 combines with J gene TRBJ1-4, with D perhaps matching TRBD1 (5 bases). Germline assignment: CDR1 SGHVS and CDR2 FNYEAQ. Trimming removed 1 base from V and 8 bases from J, with 11 bases in between. CDR3 length: 14 amino acids. Here the CDR3 reads CASSLVFGGEKLFF. The DNA for the CDR3 is TGTGCCAGCAGCTTAGTGTTCGGGGGAGAAAAACTGTTTTTT. The full variable domain, in which reference TRBV7-6 and TRBJ1-4 provide the parts outside the CDR3, is GAGVSQSPRYKVTKRGQDVALRCDPISGHVSLYWYRQALGQGPEFLTYFNYEAQQDKSGLPNDRFSAERPEGSISTLTIQRTEQRDSAMYRCASSLVFGGEKLFFGSGTQLSVL.

The chain has TRBV5-1 and TRBJ2-1; the D gene is possibly TRBD2 (6 bases). The germline gives CDR1 SGHRS, CDR2 YFSETQ. This CDR3 contains 15 residues. The V and J ends lost 3 bases and 3 bases respectively, with 13 bases between them. The CDR3 reads CASSSTRVGYNEQFF. CDR3 DNA: TGCGCCAGCAGCTCGACTAGGGTTGGCTACAATGAGCAGTTCTTC.

There are a few counts of this clone. CDR3 coding DNA: TGTGCCAGCAATCTCGGTTGGGGTGGGGGGACCCAGTACTTC. This encodes CASNLGWGGGTQYF. The chain links TRBV2 to TRBJ2-5; the D call may be TRBD1 or TRBD2 (5 bases each). Germline values: CDR1 SNHLY, CDR2 FYNNEI. V gave up 7 bases and J gave up 7 bases, with 19 bases separating them. This CDR3 has 14 residues.

Only one count was recorded for this clone. The chain joins TRBV6-5 to TRBJ1-5; maybe TRBD1 (5 bases). This CDR3 is built from 11 residues. Germline CDR1 is MNHEY and CDR2 is SVGAGI. Deletions cut 10 bases from V and 6 bases from J, with 10 bases between. As DNA, the CDR3 is TGTGCCACCGGGGGAATTCAGCCCCAGCATTTT. Translating gives CATGGIQPQHF.

The CDR3 region is CASSAAGTGRLGAFF. The DNA for the CDR3 is TGTGCCAGCAGCGCCGCCGGGACAGGGCGACTGGGAGCTTTCTTT. The gene calls are TRBV7-3 and TRBJ1-1; the match to TRBD1 covers 9 bases. The CDR3 is 15 amino acids. The germline V gene encodes CDR1 SGHTA and CDR2 FQGTGA. J lost 10 bases, V lost 5 bases, and 14 bases had no gene match.

The table lists this clone with a few counts. The chain combines TRBV19 with TRBJ1-5, with a possible D match to TRBD1 (6 bases). The germline gives CDR1 LNHDA, CDR2 SQIVND (reference sequence). CDR3 size: 17 residues. Trimming removed 3 bases from V and 4 bases from J, with 19 bases in between. The CDR3 nucleotides are TGTGCCAGTAGTATTCCCCGACAGGAAGGATGGAATCAGCCCCAGCATTTT. This encodes CASSIPRQEGWNQPQHF. Full variable domain (rest looked up from reference TRBV19 and TRBJ1-5): DGGITQSPKYLFRKEGQNVTLSCEQNLNHDAMYWYRQDPGQGLRLIYYSQIVNDFQKGDIAEGYSVSREKKESFPLTVTSAQKNPTAFYLCASSIPRQEGWNQPQHFGDGTRLSIL.

This rearrangement joins TRBV7-2 to TRBJ1-3, with D maybe TRBD1 (5 bases). This CDR3 spans 16 amino acids. Per the germline V gene, CDR1 is SGHTA and CDR2 is FQGNSA. V was cut by 4 bases and J by 0 bases, with 13 bases left in between. The CDR3 loop is CASSSPKGTSGNTIYF. DNA for the CDR3: TGTGCCAGCAGCTCCCCTAAGGGGACCTCTGGAAACACCATATATTTT.

This chain links TRBV11-2 with TRBJ1-2; no clear D gene. Trimming took off 5 bases at V and 4 bases at J, with 14 bases between the two ends. The germline V gene has CDR1 SGHAT and CDR2 FQNNGV. CDR3 length equals 14 residues. The CDR3 nucleotides read TGTGCCAGCAGCGATGGACGCGGCCGCTATGGCTACACCTTC. Protein: CASSDGRGRYGYTF.

The chain links TRBV28 to TRBJ1-2; no clear D gene. Germline loops: CDR1 MDHEN, CDR2 SYDVKM. There are 16 residues in the CDR3. Trimming removed 5 bases from V and 5 bases from J, with 21 bases in between. CDR3 residues: CASSPQAGGLSYGYTF. Here the CDR3 DNA reads TGTGCCAGCAGTCCCCAGGCCGGCGGGCTTTCTTATGGCTACACCTTC.

The rearrangement uses TRBV27 and TRBJ2-7; TRBD1 matches at 9 bases. V shed 5 bases and J 2 bases; nucleotides not matched to a gene: 7. Germline-derived CDR1 and CDR2 are MNHEY and SMNVEV (reference sequence). The CDR3 has 15 amino acids. CDR3 residues: CASSTGTGKAYEQYF. The CDR3 DNA follows: TGTGCCAGCAGTACTGGGACAGGGAAGGCCTACGAGCAGTACTTC.

At least ten counts were recorded for this clone. This sequence joins TRBV7-2 and TRBJ2-5; TRBD2 is a possible D gene (6 bases). Between the trimmed V and J ends, which lost 4 bases and 1 base, there was a span of 10 bases. The germline gives CDR1 SGHTA, CDR2 FQGNSA. This CDR3 region has 14 residues. The CDR3, as DNA: TGTGCCAGCAGCTCACTAGCCAGCCAAGAGACCCAGTACTTC. This encodes CASSSLASQETQYF.

This clone was seen once. The V gene is TRBV19, the J gene TRBJ2-5, with 8 bases fitting TRBD1. Germline-derived CDR1 and CDR2 are LNHDA and SQIVND (reference sequence). The CDR3 spans 15 residues. Unmatched junction bases numbered 5, after V lost 5 bases and J lost 0 bases. The CDR3 sequence is CASSPLDRDQETQYF. As DNA, the CDR3 is TGTGCCAGTAGTCCTTTGGACAGGGACCAAGAGACCCAGTACTTC.

This clone was counted a single time. This chain uses TRBV6-1 with TRBJ2-1; the match to TRBD2 covers 9 bases. The CDR3 length is 17 residues. V trimming: 3 bases; J trimming: 0 bases; junction bases outside the gene matches: 6. CDR1 and CDR2 from the germline V gene are MNHNS and SASEGT. CDR3 in DNA: TGTGCCAGCAGTGACCAGACTAGCGGACGCTCCTACAATGAGCAGTTCTTC. Translation: CASSDQTSGRSYNEQFF.

The rearrangement uses TRBV12-5 and TRBJ2-5; D perhaps matches TRBD2 (6 bases). V was pared by 2 bases and J by 2 bases, with 12 bases between. This CDR3 has 15 amino acids. Germline assignment: CDR1 LGHNT and CDR2 FRNRAP. The CDR3 nucleotides read TGTGCTAGTGGTTTGCGGCTCGGGGGTCAAGAGACCCAGTACTTC. The encoded protein is CASGLRLGGQETQYF.

The rearrangement uses TRBV28 and TRBJ2-7; the D call may be TRBD1 or TRBD2 (5 bases each). Germline V gene sequence: CDR1 MDHEN, CDR2 SYDVKM. This CDR3 region has 14 residues. V gave up 10 bases and J gave up 2 bases, with 18 bases separating them. The CDR3 here is CATSTTGTAYEQYF. The CDR3 DNA sequence: TGTGCCACTTCAACCACCGGGACGGCCTACGAGCAGTACTTC.

This clone was found once. V usage is TRBV9 and J usage is TRBJ1-4, with D possibly being TRBD1 (5 bases). Germline CDR1 is SGDLS and CDR2 is YYNGEE. Deletions cut 2 bases from V and 3 bases from J, with 8 bases between. CDR3 length: 14 amino acids. The CDR3 DNA sequence: TGTGCCAGCAGCGTTAGACAGTCTAATGAAAAACTGTTTTTT. Amino acid sequence: CASSVRQSNEKLFF.

J is TRBJ1-2 and V is TRBV4-1; 7 bases line up with TRBD1. Germline loops: CDR1 MGHRA, CDR2 YSYEKL. CDR3 length equals 16 residues. V dropped 1 base and J dropped 1; count of bases not matched to a gene: 6. CDR3 loop: CASSQATGSFNYGYTF. The CDR3 nucleotides read TGCGCCAGCAGCCAAGCGACAGGGTCCTTTAACTATGGCTACACCTTC.

The V call is TRBV9, the J call TRBJ1-1; tentatively, D is TRBD1 (5 bases). With 1 base removed from V and 0 bases from J, the gap between germline ends came to 13 bases. Germline loops: CDR1 SGDLS, CDR2 YYNGEE. The CDR3 is 16 residues long. The CDR3 loop is CASSVRNTGLNTEAFF. In DNA, the CDR3 is TGTGCCAGCAGCGTAAGAAATACAGGACTGAACACTGAAGCTTTCTTT.

This rearrangement joins TRBV6-1 to TRBJ2-2; no clear D gene. The CDR3 sequence is 11 residues long. Trimming removed 8 bases from V and 2 bases from J, with 3 bases in between. CDR1 and CDR2 from the germline V gene are MNHNS and SASEGT. CDR3 nucleotide sequence: TGTGCCAGCTCTAACACCGGGGAGCTGTTTTTT. Its translation: CASSNTGELFF.